This T cell receptor beta chain was profiled in a study of T cells in Graves' hyperthyroidism and ophthalmopathy. The authors obtained PBMCs from 9 to 10 ml of fresh peripheral blood. V dropped 5 bases and J dropped 1; count of bases not matched to a gene: 10. The CDR3 totals 16 residues. CDR1 is MGHRA, CDR2 YSYEKL, per germline. This clonotype was observed a handful of times. What it binds is not known. Findings of the study overall: Ophthalmopathy, which appeared later, was predicted by the model a median 6.5 months before onset. Among clonotypes expanded in thyroid above 0.001, most were also found in blood.

Amplification yielded TCR beta CDR3 regions, with RNA transcripts as the source. In the first-round RT-PCR of the TCR CDR3, the HTBI primer set was used. TCRdb passed the multiplex PCR reads through MiXCR, listing each CDR3 protein once. The sample lists about 200,000 distinct CDR3 sequences; roughly 17% were seen once. This chain links TRBV4-1 with TRBJ1-2, with 7 nucleotides matching TRBD1. The receptor comes from a woman between 50 and 59 years old with Graves' hyperthyroidism. Sequenced input: blood. This chain's CDR3 is CASSYRDRQINYGYTF. In DNA, the CDR3 is TGCGCCAGCAGCTATCGGGACAGACAAATTAACTATGGCTACACCTTC.